The entry that follows covers one T cell receptor (beta chain) sequence. Its target is not known. The record originates from a study of cytomegalovirus exposure and HLA in healthy donors. About the study: Within the Caucasian-associated ancestry cluster were roughly 79% of the approximately 400 genotyped donors. The study, taken as a whole, reports: Later genetic work tied a missense DCLRE1C variant to beta-chain V and J trimming.

A multiplex PCR was run with 60 Vbeta primers and 13 Jbeta primers. Method: immunoSEQ multiplex PCR; TCRdb's copy keeps in-frame clones and lacks some. In the table there are approximately 190,000 clones, 75% to 90% of which are singletons. The CDR3 length is 12 residues. V lost 7 bases and J lost 5; bases outside the gene matches: 8. The V gene's germline CDR1 is SQVTM and CDR2 ANQGSEA. The sequence was obtained from a boy between 2 and 15 years old in good health and CMV-seronegative. The rearrangement links TRBV29-1 to TRBJ2-7; TRBD1 aligns across 7 bases. Sequenced material: PBMCs. In DNA form, the CDR3 reads TGCAGCGCTGTACAGGGGACCCACGAGCAGTACTTC. Residues: CSAVQGTHEQYF.